This T cell receptor (beta chain) stems from a study of post-analysis software for immune sequencing data. Background on the study: Relapsing-remitting, secondary progressive and progressive-relapsing courses of multiple sclerosis were included. The study's findings and limits: Roughly 5 TRBV segments occurring more often in patients than controls included TRBV5-6, TRBV5-1 and TRBV20-1.

The library was made from cDNA and included unique molecular identifiers. MiXCR, run by TCRdb on the PCR reads, gives a single entry per CDR3 protein. The profile shows roughly 800,000 distinct CDR3 sequences, roughly 50% of them singletons. This clonotype was detected a few times. What it recognizes is unknown. This CDR3 region has 13 residues. Germline V gives CDR1 SQVTM, CDR2 ANQGSEA. After removal of 3 bases from V and 3 bases from J, the junction contained 1 base not matched to a gene. The clonotype comes from a girl aged 10-17 years with multiple sclerosis. Material: blood. The chain has TRBV29-1 and TRBJ2-7; TRBD1 agrees at 11 bases. Here the CDR3 DNA reads TGCAGCGTTGACGGGACAGGGGGCTACGAGCAGTACTTC. Protein: CSVDGTGGYEQYF.